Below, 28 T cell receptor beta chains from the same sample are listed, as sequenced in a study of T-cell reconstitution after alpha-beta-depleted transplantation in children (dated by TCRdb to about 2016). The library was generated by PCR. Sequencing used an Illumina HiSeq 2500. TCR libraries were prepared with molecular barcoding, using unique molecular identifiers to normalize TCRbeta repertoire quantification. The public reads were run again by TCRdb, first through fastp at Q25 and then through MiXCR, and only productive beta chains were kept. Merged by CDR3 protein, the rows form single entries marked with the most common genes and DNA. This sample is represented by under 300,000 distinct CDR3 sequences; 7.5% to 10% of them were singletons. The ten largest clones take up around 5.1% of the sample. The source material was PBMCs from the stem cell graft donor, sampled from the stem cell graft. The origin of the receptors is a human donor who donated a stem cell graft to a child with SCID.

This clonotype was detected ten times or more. The CDR3 loop reads CASSQLRLATNEKLFF. The CDR3 coding sequence is TGTGCCAGCTCACAGCTGAGACTCGCAACTAATGAAAAACTGTTTTTT. The chain joins TRBV18 to TRBJ1-4; D unresolved. Deletions cut 4 bases from V and 0 bases from J, with 12 bases between. Germline assignment: CDR1 KGHSH and CDR2 LQKENI. This CDR3 is built from 16 residues.

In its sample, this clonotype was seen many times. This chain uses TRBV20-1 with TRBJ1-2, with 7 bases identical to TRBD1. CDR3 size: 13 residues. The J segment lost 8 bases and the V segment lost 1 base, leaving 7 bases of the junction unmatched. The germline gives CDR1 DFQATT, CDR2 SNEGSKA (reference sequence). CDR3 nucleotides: TGCAGTGCTAGAGCTCTACAGGGGACCGGCTACACCTTC. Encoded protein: CSARALQGTGYTF.

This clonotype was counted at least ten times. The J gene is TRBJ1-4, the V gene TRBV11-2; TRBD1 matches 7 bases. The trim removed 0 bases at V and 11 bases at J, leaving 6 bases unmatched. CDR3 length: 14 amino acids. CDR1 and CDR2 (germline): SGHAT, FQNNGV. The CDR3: CASSLDWTGWKLFF. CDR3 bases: TGTGCCAGCAGCTTAGACTGGACAGGCTGGAAACTGTTTTTT.

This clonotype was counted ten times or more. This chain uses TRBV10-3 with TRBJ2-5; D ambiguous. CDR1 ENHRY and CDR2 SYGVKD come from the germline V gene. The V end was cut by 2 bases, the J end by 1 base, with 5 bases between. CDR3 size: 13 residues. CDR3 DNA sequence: TGTGCCATCAGTGAGAGCTTCCAAGAGACCCAGTACTTC. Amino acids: CAISESFQETQYF.

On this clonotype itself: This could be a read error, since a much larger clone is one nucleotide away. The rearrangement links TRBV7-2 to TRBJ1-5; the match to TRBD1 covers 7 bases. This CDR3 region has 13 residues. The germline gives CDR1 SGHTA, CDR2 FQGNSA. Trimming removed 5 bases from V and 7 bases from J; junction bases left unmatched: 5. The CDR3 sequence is CASSNRGVQPQHF. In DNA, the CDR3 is TGTGCCAGCAGCAACAGGGGCGTGCAGCCCCAGCATTTT.

CDR3 amino acids: CASNRQLNNYGYTF. CDR3 coding DNA: TGTGCCAGCAACCGACAGTTGAATAACTATGGCTACACCTTC. The chain links TRBV9 to TRBJ1-2, with D perhaps TRBD1 (5 bases). The CDR3 is 14 amino acids. V lost 6 bases to trimming and J lost 1 base, with 13 bases between them. Germline V CDR1 and CDR2: SGDLS, YYNGEE.

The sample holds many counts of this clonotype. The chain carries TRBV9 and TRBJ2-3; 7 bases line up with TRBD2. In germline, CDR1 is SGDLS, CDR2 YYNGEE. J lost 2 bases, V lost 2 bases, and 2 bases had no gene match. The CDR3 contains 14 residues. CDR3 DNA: TGTGCCAGCAGCGTTAGCGGGCACACAGATACGCAGTATTTT. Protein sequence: CASSVSGHTDTQYF.

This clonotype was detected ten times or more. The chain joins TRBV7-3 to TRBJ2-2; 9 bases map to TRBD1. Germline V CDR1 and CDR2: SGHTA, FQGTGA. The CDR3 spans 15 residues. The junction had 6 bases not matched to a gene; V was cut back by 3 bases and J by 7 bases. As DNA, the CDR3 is TGTGCCAGCAGCTTGACAGGGGGTTACGTCGGGGAGCTGTTTTTT. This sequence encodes CASSLTGGYVGELFF.

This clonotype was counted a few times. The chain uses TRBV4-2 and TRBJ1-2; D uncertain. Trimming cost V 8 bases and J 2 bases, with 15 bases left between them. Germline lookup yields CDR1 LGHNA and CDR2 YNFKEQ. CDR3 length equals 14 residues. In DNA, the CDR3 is TGTGCCAGCCGACCGCTGGACGGGAACTATGGCTACACCTTC. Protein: CASRPLDGNYGYTF.

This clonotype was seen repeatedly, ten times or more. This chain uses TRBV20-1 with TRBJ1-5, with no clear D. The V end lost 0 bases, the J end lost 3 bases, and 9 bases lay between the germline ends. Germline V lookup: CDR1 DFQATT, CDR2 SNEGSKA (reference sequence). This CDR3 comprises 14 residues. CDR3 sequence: CSAREHELNQPQHF. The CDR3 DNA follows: TGCAGTGCTAGAGAACACGAACTCAATCAGCCCCAGCATTTT.

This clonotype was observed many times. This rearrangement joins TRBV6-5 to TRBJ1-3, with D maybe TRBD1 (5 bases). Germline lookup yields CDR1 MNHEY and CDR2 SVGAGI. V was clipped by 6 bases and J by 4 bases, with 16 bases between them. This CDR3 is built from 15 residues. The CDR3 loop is CASSVSGTEGNTIYF. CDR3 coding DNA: TGTGCCAGCAGCGTCTCCGGGACGGAGGGAAACACCATATATTTT.

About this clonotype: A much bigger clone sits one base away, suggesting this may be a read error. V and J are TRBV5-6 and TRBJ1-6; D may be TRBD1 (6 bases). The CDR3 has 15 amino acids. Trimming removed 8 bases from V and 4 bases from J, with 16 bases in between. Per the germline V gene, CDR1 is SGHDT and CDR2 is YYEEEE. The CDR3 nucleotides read TGTGCCAGAAGCGACACAGGGTCATATAATTCACCCCTCCACTTT. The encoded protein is CARSDTGSYNSPLHF.

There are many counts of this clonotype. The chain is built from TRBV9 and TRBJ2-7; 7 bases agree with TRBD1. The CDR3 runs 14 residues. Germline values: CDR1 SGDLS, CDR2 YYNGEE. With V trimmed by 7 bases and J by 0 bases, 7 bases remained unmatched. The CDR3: CASGTGASSYEQYF. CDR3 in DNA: TGTGCCAGCGGAACAGGGGCTAGCTCCTACGAGCAGTACTTC.

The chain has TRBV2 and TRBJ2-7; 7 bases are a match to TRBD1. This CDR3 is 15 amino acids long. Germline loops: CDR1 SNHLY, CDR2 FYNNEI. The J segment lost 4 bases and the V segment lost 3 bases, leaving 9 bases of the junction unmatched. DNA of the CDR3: TGTGCCAGCAGTGAGGGGGACAGCCCTTCTTACGAGCAGTACTTC. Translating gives CASSEGDSPSYEQYF. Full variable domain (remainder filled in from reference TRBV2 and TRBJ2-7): EPEVTQTPSHQVTQMGQEVILRCVPISNHLYFYWYRQILGQKVEFLVSFYNNEISEKSEIFDDQFSVERPDGSNFTLKIRSTKLEDSAMYFCASSEGDSPSYEQYFGPGTRLTVT.

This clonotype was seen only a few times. This CDR3 is CASSQVASQRTDTQYF. The CDR3 DNA follows: TGTGCCAGCAGCCAAGTGGCCAGCCAAAGAACAGATACGCAGTATTTT. The rearrangement uses TRBV3-1 and TRBJ2-3; D gene ambiguous. The V gene's germline CDR1 is LGHDT and CDR2 YNNKEL (reference sequence). The CDR3 is 16 residues long. Trimming removed 1 base from V and 3 bases from J, with 14 bases in between.

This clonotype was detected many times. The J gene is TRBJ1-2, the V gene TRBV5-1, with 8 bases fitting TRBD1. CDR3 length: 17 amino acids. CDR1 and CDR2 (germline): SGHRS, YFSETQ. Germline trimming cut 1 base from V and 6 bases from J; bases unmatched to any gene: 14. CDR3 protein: CASSLRLTGVYKDGYTF. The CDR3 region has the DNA TGCGCCAGCAGCTTGAGGCTGACAGGGGTGTATAAGGATGGCTACACCTTC.

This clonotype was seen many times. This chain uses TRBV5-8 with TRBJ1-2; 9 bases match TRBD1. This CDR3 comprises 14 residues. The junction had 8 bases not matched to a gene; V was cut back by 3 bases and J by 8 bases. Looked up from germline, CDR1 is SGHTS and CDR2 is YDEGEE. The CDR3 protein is CASSYPGTGKGYTF. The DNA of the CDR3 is TGTGCCAGCAGCTATCCCGGGACAGGGAAAGGCTACACCTTC.

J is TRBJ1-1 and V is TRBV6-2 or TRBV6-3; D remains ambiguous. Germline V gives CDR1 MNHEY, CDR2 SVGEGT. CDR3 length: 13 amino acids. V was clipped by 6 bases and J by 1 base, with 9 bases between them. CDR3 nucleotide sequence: TGTGCCAGCAGACCACTCCGGAACACTGAAGCTTTCTTT. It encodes CASRPLRNTEAFF.

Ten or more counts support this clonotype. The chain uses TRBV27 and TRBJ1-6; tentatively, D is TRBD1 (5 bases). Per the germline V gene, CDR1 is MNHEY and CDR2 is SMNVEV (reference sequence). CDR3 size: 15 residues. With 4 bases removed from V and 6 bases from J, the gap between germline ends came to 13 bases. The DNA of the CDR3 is TGTGCCAGCAGTTCGTCTAGGGGCGGTAATTCACCCCTCCACTTT. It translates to CASSSSRGGNSPLHF.

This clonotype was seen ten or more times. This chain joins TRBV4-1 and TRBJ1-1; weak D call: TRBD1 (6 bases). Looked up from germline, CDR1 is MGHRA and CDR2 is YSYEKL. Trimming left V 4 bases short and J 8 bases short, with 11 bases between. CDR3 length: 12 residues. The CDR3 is CASSLTGLEAFF. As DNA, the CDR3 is TGCGCCAGCAGCCTCACAGGGCTGGAAGCTTTCTTT.

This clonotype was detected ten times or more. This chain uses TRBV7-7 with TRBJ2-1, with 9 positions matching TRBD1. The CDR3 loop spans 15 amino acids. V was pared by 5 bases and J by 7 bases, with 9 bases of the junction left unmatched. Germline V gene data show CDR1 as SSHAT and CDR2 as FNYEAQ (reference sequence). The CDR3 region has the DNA TGTGCCAGCAGCCCCTGGTTGGGGACAGGGAATGAGCAGTTCTTC. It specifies CASSPWLGTGNEQFF.

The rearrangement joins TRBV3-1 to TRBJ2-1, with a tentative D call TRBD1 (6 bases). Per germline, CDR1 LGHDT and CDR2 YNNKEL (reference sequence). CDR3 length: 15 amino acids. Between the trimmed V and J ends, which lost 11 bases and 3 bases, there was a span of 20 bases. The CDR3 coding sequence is TGTGCCTGCACCTTCTTTAGGACAGACTACAATGAGCAGTTCTTC. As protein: CACTFFRTDYNEQFF.

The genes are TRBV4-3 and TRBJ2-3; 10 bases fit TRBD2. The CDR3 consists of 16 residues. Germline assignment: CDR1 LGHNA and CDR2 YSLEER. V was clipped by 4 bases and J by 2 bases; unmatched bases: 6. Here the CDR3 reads CASSRKRGGDTDTQYF. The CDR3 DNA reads TGCGCCAGCAGCCGCAAGCGGGGGGGGGACACAGATACGCAGTATTTT.

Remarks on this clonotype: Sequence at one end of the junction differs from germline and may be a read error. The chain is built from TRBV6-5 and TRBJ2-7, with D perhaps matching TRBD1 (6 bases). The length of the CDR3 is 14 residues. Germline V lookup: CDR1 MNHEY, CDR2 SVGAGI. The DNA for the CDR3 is TGTGCCAGCAGTTACCGGGACATGGGACCCGAGCAGTACTTT. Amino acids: CASSYRDMGPEQYF.

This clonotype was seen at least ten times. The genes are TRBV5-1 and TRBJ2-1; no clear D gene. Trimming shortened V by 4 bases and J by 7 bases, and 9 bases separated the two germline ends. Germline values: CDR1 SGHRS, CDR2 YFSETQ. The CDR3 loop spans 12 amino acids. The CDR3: CASSQDGNEQFF. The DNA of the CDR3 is TGCGCCAGCAGCCAAGACGGAAATGAGCAGTTCTTC.

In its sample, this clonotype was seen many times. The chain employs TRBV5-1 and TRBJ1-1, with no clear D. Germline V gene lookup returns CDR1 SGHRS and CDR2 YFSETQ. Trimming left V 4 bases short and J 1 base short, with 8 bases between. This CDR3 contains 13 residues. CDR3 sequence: CASSGPANTEAFF. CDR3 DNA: TGCGCCAGCAGCGGGCCCGCGAACACTGAAGCTTTCTTT.

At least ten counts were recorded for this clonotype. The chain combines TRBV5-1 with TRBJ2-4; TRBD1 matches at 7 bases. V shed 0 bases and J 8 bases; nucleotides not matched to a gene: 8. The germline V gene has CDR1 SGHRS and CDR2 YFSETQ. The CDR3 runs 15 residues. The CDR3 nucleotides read TGCGCCAGCAGCTTGGCGGGCAGGGGGTTCGACATTCAGTACTTC. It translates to CASSLAGRGFDIQYF.

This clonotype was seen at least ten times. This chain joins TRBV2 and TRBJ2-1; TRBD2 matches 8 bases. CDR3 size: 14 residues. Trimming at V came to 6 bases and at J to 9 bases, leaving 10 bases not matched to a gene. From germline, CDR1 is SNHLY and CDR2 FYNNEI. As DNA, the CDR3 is TGTGCCAGCAGGATCACTAGCGGTTACGGTGAGCAGTTCTTC. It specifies CASRITSGYGEQFF.